These 4 T cell receptor beta chains came from one sample sequenced in a study of T-cell memory formation after mild COVID-19. TCRdb re-called the 5' RACE reads with MiXCR, one entry per CDR3 protein. The data show under 300,000 distinct CDR3 sequences, roughly a tenth seen once. Specimen: PBMCs or a T cell subset sorted from them (not recorded which). The origin of the receptors is a man younger than 35 who had mild COVID-19 (a few samples of this study predate the infection). Cell type and time point are not known.

This clonotype was counted only a few times. The chain carries TRBV6-5 and TRBJ1-6, with no clear D. CDR3 length: 15 amino acids. The germline V and J ends were trimmed by 0 bases and 6 bases, with 9 bases remaining between them. Looked up from germline, CDR1 is MNHEY and CDR2 is SVGAGI. The CDR3 coding sequence is TGTGCCAGCAGTTACTCGCCGACGGTTAATTCACCCCTCCACTTT. This translates into CASSYSPTVNSPLHF.

The table lists this clonotype with a few counts. V and J are TRBV9 and TRBJ2-1, with 9 nucleotides matching TRBD2. Losses at the gene ends were 0 bases for V and 8 bases for J; bases not matched to a gene: 6. The germline CDR1 and CDR2 sequences are SGDLS and YYNGEE. CDR3 length equals 15 residues. The DNA for the CDR3 is TGTGCCAGCAGCGTAGGAGGCGGGGGGGCCTATGAGCAGTTCTTC. Residues: CASSVGGGGAYEQFF.

This clonotype was found a few times. V usage is TRBV6-2 or TRBV6-3 and J usage is TRBJ2-3, with 9 bases lining up with TRBD1. CDR1 MNHEY and CDR2 SVGEGT come from the germline V gene. The CDR3 sequence is 19 residues long. V lost 2 bases, J lost 3 bases, and 15 bases stayed unmatched. CDR3 residues: CASSYHPGTGIDRTDTQYF. The CDR3 bases are TGTGCCAGCAGTTACCACCCTGGGACAGGGATTGATCGAACAGATACGCAGTATTTT.

The CDR3, as DNA: TGTGCCAGCAGCCAAGCCGGCCCTAGGGGTGAGCAGTTCTTC. As protein: CASSQAGPRGEQFF. The chain has TRBV3-1 and TRBJ2-1, with D possibly TRBD1 on 5 matching bases. Looked up from germline, CDR1 is LGHDT and CDR2 is YNNKEL (reference sequence). The CDR3 covers 14 residues. V lost 1 base and J lost 9, with 13 bases in between.